These 10 T cell receptor beta chains originate from one sample sequenced in a study of monozygotic twins with inflammatory bowel disease. TCRdb reprocessed the 5' RACE reads and reports one entry per CDR3 protein, with no DNA. Its table records 150,000 to 200,000 distinct CDR3 sequences. The sequenced sample was blood. All receptors derive from a human donor with ulcerative colitis or Crohn's disease, or a healthy co-twin of an affected twin (not recorded which).

The chain carries TRBV28 and TRBJ1-5; no DNA is available, so the TRBD1 call from TCRdb remains unchecked. This CDR3 has 16 residues. From germline, CDR1 is MDHEN and CDR2 SYDVKM. CDR3 sequence reads: CASRSSRGGSNQPQHF.

The V gene is TRBV15, the J gene TRBJ2-5; the TCRdb D gene call, TRBD2, has no DNA to confirm it. There are 16 residues in the CDR3. Germline V lookup: CDR1 LNHNV, CDR2 YYDKDF (reference sequence). The CDR3 spells CATSQQSRVRSETQYF.

This rearrangement joins TRBV27 to TRBJ2-7; TCRdb indicates TRBD1, and absent DNA this call remains unverified. The CDR3 spans 15 residues. Germline-derived CDR1 and CDR2 are MNHEY and SMNVEV (reference sequence). This chain's CDR3 is CASSFVVTGTYEQYF.

The V and J genes are TRBV11-2 and TRBJ1-4; TCRdb's D call, TRBD1, is unchecked because there is no DNA. The germline V gene encodes CDR1 SGHAT and CDR2 FQNNGV. The CDR3 has 16 residues. The CDR3 sequence: CASSLERGYTNEKLFF.

This CDR3 is CASSLWASGGEQFF. This chain joins TRBV11-2 and TRBJ2-1; TCRdb outputs TRBD2, but without DNA this stays unchecked. Germline lookup yields CDR1 SGHAT and CDR2 FQNNGV. The CDR3 length is 14 residues.

The chain links TRBV5-1 to TRBJ2-6; the D gene TCRdb calls, TRBD1, cannot be checked with no DNA. The CDR3 is 18 amino acids. CDR1 is SGHRS and CDR2 is YFSETQ in the germline V gene. This chain's CDR3 is CASSLNRGWSSGANVLTF.

The chain has TRBV29-1 and TRBJ1-2. Germline V gene lookup returns CDR1 SQVTM and CDR2 ANQGSEA. The CDR3 contains 12 residues. This chain's CDR3 is CSVEDPERGYTF. Full variable domain (outside the CDR3, taken from reference TRBV29-1 and TRBJ1-2): SAVISQKPSRDICQRGTSLTIQCQVDSQVTMMFWYRQQPGQSLTLIATANQGSEATYESGFVIDKFPISRPNLTFSTLTVSNMSPEDSSIYLCSVEDPERGYTFGSGTRLTVV.

The chain recombines TRBV7-2 with TRBJ1-3. CDR1 and CDR2 from the germline V gene are SGHTA and FQGNSA. The CDR3 spans 14 residues. The CDR3 protein is CASRTLNKRNTIYF.

The J gene is TRBJ2-7, the V gene TRBV7-2; TCRdb picks TRBD2, but there is no DNA to check that call. Germline V gene lookup returns CDR1 SGHTA and CDR2 FQGNSA. The CDR3 extends over 13 amino acids. The CDR3 sequence is CASSRAGVYEQYF.

CDR3 in amino acids: CASRRSRDSSYEQYF. The rearrangement links TRBV5-1 to TRBJ2-7; TCRdb's D call, TRBD1, is unchecked because there is no DNA. This CDR3 comprises 15 residues. Per the germline V gene, CDR1 is SGHRS and CDR2 is YFSETQ.